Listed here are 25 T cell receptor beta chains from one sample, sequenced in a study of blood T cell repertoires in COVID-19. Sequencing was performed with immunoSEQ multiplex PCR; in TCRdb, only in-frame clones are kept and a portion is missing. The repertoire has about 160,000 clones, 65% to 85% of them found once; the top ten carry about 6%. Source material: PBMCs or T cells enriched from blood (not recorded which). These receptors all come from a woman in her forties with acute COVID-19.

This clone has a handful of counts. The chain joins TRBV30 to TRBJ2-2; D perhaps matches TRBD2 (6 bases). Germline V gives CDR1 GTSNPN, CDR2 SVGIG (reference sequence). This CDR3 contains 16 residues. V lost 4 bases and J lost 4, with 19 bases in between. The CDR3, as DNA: TGTGCCTGGATGAGGACTACCTATCTGACCACCGGGGAGCTGTTTTTT. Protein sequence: CAWMRTTYLTTGELFF.

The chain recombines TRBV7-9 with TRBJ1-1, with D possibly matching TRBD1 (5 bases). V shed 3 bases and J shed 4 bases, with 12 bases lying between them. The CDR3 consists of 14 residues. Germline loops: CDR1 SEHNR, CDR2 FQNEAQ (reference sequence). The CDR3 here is CASSFGGAGTEAFF. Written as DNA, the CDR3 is TGTGCCAGCAGCTTCGGCGGGGCGGGCACTGAAGCTTTCTTT.

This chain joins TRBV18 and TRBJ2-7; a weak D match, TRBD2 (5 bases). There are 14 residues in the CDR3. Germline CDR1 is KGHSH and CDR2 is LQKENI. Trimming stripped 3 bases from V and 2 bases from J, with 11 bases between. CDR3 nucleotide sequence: TGTGCCAGCTCACCCCCTGCGGGTCCCTACGAGCAGTACTTC. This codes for CASSPPAGPYEQYF.

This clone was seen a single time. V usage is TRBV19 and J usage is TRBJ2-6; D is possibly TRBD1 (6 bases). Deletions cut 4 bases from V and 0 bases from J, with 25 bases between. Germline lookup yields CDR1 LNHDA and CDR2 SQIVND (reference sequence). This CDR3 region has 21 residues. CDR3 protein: CASSTLGARDTKSSGANVLTF. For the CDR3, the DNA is TGTGCCAGTAGTACACTCGGGGCCCGGGACACGAAAAGCTCTGGGGCCAACGTCCTGACTTTC.

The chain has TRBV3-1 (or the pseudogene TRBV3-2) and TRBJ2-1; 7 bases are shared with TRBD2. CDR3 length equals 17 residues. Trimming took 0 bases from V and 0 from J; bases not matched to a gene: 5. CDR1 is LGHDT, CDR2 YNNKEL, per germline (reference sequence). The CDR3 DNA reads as TGTGCCAGCAGCCAAGATCGGCTAGCGGCCTCCTACAATGAGCAGTTCTTC. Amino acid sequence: CASSQDRLAASYNEQFF.

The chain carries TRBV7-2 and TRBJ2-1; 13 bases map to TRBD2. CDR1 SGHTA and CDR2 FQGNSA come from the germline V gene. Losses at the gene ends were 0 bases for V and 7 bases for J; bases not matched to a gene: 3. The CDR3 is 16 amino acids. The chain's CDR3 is CASSLAGLAGINEQFF. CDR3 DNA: TGTGCCAGCAGCTTAGCGGGACTAGCGGGGATTAATGAGCAGTTCTTC.

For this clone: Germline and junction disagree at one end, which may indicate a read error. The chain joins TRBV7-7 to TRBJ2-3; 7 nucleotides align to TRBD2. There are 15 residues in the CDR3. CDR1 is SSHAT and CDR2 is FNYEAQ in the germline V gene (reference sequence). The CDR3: CASSLEAGALDTQYF. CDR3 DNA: TGTGCTAGCAGCTTAGAGGCGGGAGCGTTAGATACGCAGTATTTT.

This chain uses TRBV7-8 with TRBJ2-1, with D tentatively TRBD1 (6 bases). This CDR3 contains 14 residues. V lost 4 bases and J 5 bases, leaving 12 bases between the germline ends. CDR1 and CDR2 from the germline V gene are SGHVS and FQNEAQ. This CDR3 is CASSSGVSDNEQFF. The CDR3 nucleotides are TGTGCCAGCAGCTCAGGGGTATCGGACAATGAGCAGTTCTTC.

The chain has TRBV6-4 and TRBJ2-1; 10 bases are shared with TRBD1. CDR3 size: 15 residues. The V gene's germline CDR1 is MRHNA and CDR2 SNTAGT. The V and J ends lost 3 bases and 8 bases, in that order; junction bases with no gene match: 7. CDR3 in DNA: TGTGCCAGCAGTGAGACAGGGGGCGAGAACCATGAGCAGTTCTTC. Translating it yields CASSETGGENHEQFF.

The CDR3 sequence is CASSSGTTVVYGYTF. DNA of the CDR3: TGTGCCAGCAGCTCCGGGACAACCGTGGTCTATGGCTACACCTTC. The chain has TRBV7-9 and TRBJ1-2, with D possibly TRBD1 on 6 matching bases. Germline V gene data show CDR1 as SEHNR and CDR2 as FQNEAQ (reference sequence). The V gene lost 4 bases and the J gene lost 4 bases, with 16 bases spanning the gap. The CDR3 loop spans 15 amino acids.

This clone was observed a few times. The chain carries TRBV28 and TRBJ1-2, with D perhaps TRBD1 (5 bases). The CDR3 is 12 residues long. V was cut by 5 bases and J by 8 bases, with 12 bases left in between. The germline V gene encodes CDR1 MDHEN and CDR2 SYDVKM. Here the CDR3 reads CASSPGFEGYTF. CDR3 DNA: TGTGCCAGCAGTCCAGGGTTCGAGGGCTACACCTTC.

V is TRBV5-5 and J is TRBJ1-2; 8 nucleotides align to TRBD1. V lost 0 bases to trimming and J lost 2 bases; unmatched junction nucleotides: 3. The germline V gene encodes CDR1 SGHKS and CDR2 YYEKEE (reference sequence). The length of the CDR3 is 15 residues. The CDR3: CASSLGQGINYGYTF. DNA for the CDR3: TGTGCCAGCAGCTTGGGACAGGGGATAAACTATGGCTACACCTTC.

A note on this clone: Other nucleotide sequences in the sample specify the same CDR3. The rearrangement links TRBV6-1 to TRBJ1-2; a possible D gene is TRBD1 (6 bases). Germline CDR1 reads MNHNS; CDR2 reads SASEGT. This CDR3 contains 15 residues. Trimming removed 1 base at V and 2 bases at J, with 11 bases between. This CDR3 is CASSEDYRVNYGYTF. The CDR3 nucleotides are TGTGCCAGCAGTGAAGACTACAGGGTAAACTATGGCTACACCTTC.

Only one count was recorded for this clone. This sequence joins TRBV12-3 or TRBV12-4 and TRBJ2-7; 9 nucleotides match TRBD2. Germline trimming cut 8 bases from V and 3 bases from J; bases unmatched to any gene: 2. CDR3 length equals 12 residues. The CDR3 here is CASRLADYEQYF. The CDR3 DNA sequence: TGTGCCAGCCGACTAGCGGACTACGAGCAGTACTTC.

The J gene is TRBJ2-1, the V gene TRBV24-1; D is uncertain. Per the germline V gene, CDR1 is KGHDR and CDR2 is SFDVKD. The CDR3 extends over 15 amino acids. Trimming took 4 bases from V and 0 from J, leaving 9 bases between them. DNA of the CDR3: TGTGCCACCAGTGACCTCTCGAGCTCCTACAATGAGCAGTTCTTC. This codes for CATSDLSSSYNEQFF.

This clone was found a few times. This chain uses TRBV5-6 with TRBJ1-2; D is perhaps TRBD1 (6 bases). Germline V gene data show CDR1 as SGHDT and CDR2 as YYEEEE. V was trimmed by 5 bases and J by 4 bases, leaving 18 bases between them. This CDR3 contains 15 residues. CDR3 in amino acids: CASSSNAGQPYGYTF. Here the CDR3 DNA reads TGTGCCAGCAGTTCGAACGCTGGACAGCCCTATGGCTACACCTTC.

The CDR3 DNA reads as TGTGCCAGCAGCTTGGGACAGGGGGCTGAAAAACTGTTTTTT. This encodes CASSLGQGAEKLFF. The rearrangement links TRBV7-2 to TRBJ1-4; 12 bases are a match to TRBD1. The CDR3 length is 14 residues. Unmatched junction bases numbered 0, after V lost 3 bases and J lost 7 bases. Per germline, CDR1 SGHTA and CDR2 FQGNSA.

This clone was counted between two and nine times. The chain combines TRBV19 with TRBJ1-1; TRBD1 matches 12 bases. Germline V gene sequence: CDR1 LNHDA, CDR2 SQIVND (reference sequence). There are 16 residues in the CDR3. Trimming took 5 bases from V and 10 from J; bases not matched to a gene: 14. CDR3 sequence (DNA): TGTGCCAGTAGTCCCACCTTCGGGACAGGGGGCGCGGGAGCTTTCTTT. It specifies CASSPTFGTGGAGAFF.

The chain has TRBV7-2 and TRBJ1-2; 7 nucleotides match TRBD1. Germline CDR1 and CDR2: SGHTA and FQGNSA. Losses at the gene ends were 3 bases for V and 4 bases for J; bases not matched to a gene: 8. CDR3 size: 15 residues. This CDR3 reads CASSFVGGGAYGYTF. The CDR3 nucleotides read TGTGCCAGCAGCTTTGTAGGAGGGGGCGCCTATGGCTACACCTTC.

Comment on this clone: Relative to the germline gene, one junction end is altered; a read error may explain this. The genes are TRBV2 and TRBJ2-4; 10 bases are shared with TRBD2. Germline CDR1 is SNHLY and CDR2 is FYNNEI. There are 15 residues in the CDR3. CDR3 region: CASREAGGPKDIQYF. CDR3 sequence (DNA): TGTGCCAGCAGGGAAGCGGGAGGGCCTAAGGACATTCAGTACTTC.

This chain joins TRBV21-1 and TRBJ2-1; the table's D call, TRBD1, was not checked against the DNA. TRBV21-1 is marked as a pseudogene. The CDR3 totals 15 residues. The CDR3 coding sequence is TGTGCCAGCAGCGGGGAGCCCGGGACAGGGAATGAGCAGTTCTTC. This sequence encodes CASSGEPGTGNEQFF.

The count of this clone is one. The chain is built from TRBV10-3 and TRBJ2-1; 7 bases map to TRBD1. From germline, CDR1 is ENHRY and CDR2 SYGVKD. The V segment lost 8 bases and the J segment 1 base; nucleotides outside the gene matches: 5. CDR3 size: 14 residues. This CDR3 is CAIGDRLSYNEQFF. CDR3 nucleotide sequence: TGTGCCATCGGGGACAGATTATCCTACAATGAGCAGTTCTTC.

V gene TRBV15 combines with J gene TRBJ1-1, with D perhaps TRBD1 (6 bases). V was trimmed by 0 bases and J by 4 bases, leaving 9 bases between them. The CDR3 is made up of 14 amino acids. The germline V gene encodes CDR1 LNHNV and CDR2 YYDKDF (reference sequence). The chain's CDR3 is CATSRDPRGTEAFF. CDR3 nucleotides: TGTGCCACCAGCAGAGATCCCAGGGGCACTGAAGCTTTCTTT.

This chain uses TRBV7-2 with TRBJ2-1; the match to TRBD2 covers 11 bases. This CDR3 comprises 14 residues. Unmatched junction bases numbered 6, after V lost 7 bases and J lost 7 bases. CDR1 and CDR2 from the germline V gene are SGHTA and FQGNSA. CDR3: CASTGTSGGNEQFF. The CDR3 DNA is TGTGCCAGCACCGGGACTAGCGGAGGTAATGAGCAGTTCTTC.

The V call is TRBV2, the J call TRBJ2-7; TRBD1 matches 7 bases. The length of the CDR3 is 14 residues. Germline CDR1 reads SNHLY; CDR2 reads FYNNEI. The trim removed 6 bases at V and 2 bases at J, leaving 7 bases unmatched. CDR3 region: CASRPGQLPYEQYF. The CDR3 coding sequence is TGTGCCAGCAGACCGGGACAGCTCCCCTACGAGCAGTACTTC.